This TCR beta chain was identified during a study of CD8+ T cells in alopecia areata (dated by TCRdb to the late 2010s). For the wider study: Treated patients were enrolled in an open-label pilot trial of oral tofacitinib at 5 to 10 mg twice daily for moderate-to-severe alopecia areata. Tofacitinib was given for 6 to 18 months, followed by 6 months of follow-up off drug to assess delayed response and recurrence. The study used high-throughput TCRbeta sequencing to examine T cell clonal expansion in alopecia areata, in both the C3H/HeJ mouse model and human patients. Scalp tissue and sorted CD4+ and CD8+ peripheral blood T cells from patchy and totalis/universalis alopecia areata patients and from healthy controls were covered by human TCRbeta sequencing. Biopsies were taken from tofacitinib-treated patients at baseline and at 4 and 24 weeks of treatment, and a later scalp biopsy was taken in several of the tofacitinib-treated patients. Clonality in the scalp was compared among normal scalp (n=4), patchy alopecia areata scalp (n=8), and alopecia totalis/universalis scalp (n=8). RNA was extracted with the PAXgene miRNA kit for fixed scalp, the miRNeasy kit for PBMCs, and the RNeasy kit for mouse skin. immunoSEQ multiplex PCR using 35 Vbeta forward primers and 13 Jbeta reverse primers was used to amplify TCRbeta CDR3 regions. What the authors observed across the whole study: Higher clonality and more expanded CD8+ clones were observed in lesional scalp than in normal scalp, particularly in alopecia totalis/universalis, a finding suggestive of antigenic drive. Unlike mouse skin, where gammadelta T cells dominate, normal human skin contains resident alphabeta T cells that get sequenced too, which complicates analysis of the scalp TCR repertoire. Compared with mice, TCR sequences shared between patients were less clear, possibly partly because of HLA diversity across the patient population.

The V end gives up 3 bases and the J end 4 bases, leaving 11 bases in the junction not matched to a gene. The germline V gene (reference sequence) yields SEHNR for CDR1 and FQNEAQ for CDR2. The CDR3 runs 16 amino acids, cysteine and phenylalanine included. Only the CDR3 portion is preserved as DNA: 48 bases, with reading frame beginning at the first base. The sample's time point label is to be understood as: baseline before oral tofacitinib. Peripheral blood and lesional scalp punch biopsies were obtained from patients with alopecia areata. After PBMCs were isolated by density centrifugation and stained for CD3, CD4 and CD8, a FACSAria was used to sort CD4+ and CD8+ T cells. The receptor library was made with the immunoSEQ multiplex PCR assay. RNA was extracted from all samples and reverse transcribed into cDNA, which served as template for TCR sequencing. SuperScript III was used for first-strand cDNA synthesis, primed with a 2:1 mix of oligo-dT and random hexamers. A synthetic immune receptor repertoire was used to measure amplification bias, and any remaining bias was corrected computationally. Per the authors' processing: Raw reads were preprocessed for error removal, and CDR3 was defined according to IMGT conventions as running from the conserved cysteine to phenylalanine. Clonality was calculated as 1 minus Shannon entropy normalized by log2 of the number of productive unique TCRs. Whether scalp clones were CD4 or CD8 was inferred by matching scalp TCRbeta sequences against CD4 and CD8 repertoires sorted from blood. In TCRdb, the immuneACCESS table is reduced to in-frame sequences with V and J assigned. These tables do not hold every clone; where another copy was compared, an unresolved V gene accounts for under half, and the others remain unexplained. Clone size and the V and J calls come from that table; the DNA yielded D and trimming. The sample includes about 140,000 clones, with roughly 62% observed a single time. Roughly 6.7% of the sample rests with the top ten.

This clone was seen only a few times. The antigen it binds to is not known. No base quality values were provided; no much bigger clone lies one nucleotide off. The receptor was derived from a human donor with alopecia areata. The V and J genes are TRBV7-9 and TRBJ2-5; TRBD1 fits 7 bases in the junction. The sample here was CD4+ T cells sorted from blood, taken at week 0. The nucleotides are TGTGCCAGCAGCTTCGCGACAGGGTTCGCGTCAGAGACCCAGTACTTC. This codes for CASSFATGFASETQYF.